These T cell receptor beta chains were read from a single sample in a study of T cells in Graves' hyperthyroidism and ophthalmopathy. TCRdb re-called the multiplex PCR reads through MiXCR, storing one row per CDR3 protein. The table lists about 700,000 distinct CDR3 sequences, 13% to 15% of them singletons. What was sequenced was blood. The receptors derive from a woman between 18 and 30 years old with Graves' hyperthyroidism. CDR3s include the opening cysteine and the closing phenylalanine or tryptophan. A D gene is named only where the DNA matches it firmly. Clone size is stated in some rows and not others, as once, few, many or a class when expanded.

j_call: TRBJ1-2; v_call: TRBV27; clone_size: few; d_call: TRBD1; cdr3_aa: CASSSSDRGNWYGYTF; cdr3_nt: TGTGCCAGCAGTTCGTCGGACAGGGGGAATTGGTATGGCTACACCTTC
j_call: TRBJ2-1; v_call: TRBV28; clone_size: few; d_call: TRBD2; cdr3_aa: CASSPWAGGTDEQFF; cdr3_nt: TGTGCCAGCAGTCCCTGGGCGGGAGGAACTGATGAGCAGTTCTTC
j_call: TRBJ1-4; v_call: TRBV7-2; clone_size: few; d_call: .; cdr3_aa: CASSLDGGRGEKLFF; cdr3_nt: TGTGCCAGCAGCTTAGACGGGGGGCGTGGGGAAAAACTGTTTTTT
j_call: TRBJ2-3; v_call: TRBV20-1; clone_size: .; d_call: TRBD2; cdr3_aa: CSATKREVKDTQYF; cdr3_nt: TGCAGTGCCACCAAACGGGAGGTTAAAGATACGCAGTATTTT
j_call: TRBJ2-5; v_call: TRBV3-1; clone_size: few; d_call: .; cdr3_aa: CAGSGGTVQGTQYF; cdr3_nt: TGTGCCGGCAGCGGAGGGACAGTCCAAGGGACCCAGTACTTC
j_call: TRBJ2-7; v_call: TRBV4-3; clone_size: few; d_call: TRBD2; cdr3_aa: CASSQDRPGTSGRAGGEQYF; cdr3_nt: TGCGCCAGCAGCCAAGATAGGCCCGGGACTAGCGGGAGGGCGGGAGGCGAGCAGTACTTC
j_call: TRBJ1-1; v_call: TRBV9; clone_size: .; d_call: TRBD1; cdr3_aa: CASGPGTVNTEAFF; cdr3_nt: TGTGCCAGCGGACCCGGGACAGTAAACACTGAAGCTTTCTTT
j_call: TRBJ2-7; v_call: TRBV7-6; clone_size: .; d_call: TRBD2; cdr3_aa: CASSVAGGSIYEQYF; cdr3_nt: TGTGCCAGCAGCGTAGCGGGGGGCAGTATCTACGAGCAGTACTTC
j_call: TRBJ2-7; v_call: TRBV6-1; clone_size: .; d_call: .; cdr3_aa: CASQDNTYEQYF; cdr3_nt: TGTGCCAGCCAGGACAATACCTACGAGCAGTACTTC
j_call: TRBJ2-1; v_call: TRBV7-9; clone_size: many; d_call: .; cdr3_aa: CASSPDSERYNEQFF; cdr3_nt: TGTGCCAGCAGTCCCGACAGCGAGAGATACAATGAGCAGTTCTTC
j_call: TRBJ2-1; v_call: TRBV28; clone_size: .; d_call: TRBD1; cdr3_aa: CASRRDSIAYNEQFF; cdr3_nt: TGTGCCAGCAGAAGGGACAGCATTGCCTACAATGAGCAGTTCTTC
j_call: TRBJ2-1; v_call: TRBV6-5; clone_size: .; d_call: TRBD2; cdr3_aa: CASSYGPAGFYNEQFF; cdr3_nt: TGTGCCAGCAGTTACGGGCCAGCGGGATTCTACAATGAGCAGTTCTTC
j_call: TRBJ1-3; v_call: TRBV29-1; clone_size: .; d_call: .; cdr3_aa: CSALSVPGGNTIYF; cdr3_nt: TGCAGCGCCCTTTCCGTTCCGGGGGGAAACACCATATATTTT
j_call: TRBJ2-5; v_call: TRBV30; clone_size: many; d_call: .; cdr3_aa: CAWSVGLSRGQETQYF; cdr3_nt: TGTGCCTGGAGTGTAGGTCTTTCGCGGGGCCAAGAGACCCAGTACTTC
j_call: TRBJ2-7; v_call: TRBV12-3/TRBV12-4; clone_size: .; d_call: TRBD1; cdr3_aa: CASSPRGQGMGEQYF; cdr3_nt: TGTGCCAGCAGTCCCAGGGGACAGGGGATGGGGGAGCAGTACTTC
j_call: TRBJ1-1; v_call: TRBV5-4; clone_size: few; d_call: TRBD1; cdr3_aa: CASSFRDRVGTEAFF; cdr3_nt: TGTGCCAGCAGCTTCCGGGACAGGGTCGGCACTGAAGCTTTCTTT
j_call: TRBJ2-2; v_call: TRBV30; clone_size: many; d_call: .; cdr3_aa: CAWSHGGGGELFF; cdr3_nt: TGTGCCTGGAGTCACGGGGGTGGCGGGGAGCTGTTTTTT
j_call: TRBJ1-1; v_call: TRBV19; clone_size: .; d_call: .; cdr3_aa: CASSQRELAKNTEAFF; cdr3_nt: TGTGCCAGTAGCCAGCGGGAGTTGGCTAAGAACACTGAAGCTTTCTTT
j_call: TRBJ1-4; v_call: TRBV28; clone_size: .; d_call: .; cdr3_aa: CASSREPGSNEKLFF; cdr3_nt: TGTGCCAGCAGCCGCGAGCCAGGGTCTAATGAAAAACTGTTTTTT
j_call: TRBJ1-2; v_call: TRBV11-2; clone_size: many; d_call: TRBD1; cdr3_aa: CASGRWDRDYGYTF; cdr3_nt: TGTGCCAGCGGCCGTTGGGACAGGGATTATGGCTACACCTTC
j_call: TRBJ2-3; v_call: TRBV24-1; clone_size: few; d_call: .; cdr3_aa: CATSDPPGRTNTDTQYF; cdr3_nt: TGTGCCACCAGTGATCCTCCAGGACGGACAAACACAGATACGCAGTATTTT
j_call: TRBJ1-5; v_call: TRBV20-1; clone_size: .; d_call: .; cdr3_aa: CSASGGAPNQPQHF; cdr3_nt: TGCAGTGCTAGCGGGGGTGCGCCAAATCAGCCCCAGCATTTT
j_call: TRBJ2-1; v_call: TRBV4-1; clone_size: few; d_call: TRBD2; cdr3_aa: CASSQERGLAAPNEQFF; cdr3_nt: TGCGCCAGCAGCCAAGAAAGGGGACTAGCGGCACCCAATGAGCAGTTCTTC
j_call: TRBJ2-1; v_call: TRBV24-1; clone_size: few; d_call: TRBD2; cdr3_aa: CATSDSSGGSYNEQFF; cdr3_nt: TGTGCCACCAGTGACTCTAGCGGAGGGTCCTACAATGAGCAGTTCTTC
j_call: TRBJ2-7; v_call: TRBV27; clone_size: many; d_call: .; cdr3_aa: CASSLSMPYEQYF; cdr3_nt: TGTGCCAGCAGTTTATCGATGCCCTACGAGCAGTACTTC
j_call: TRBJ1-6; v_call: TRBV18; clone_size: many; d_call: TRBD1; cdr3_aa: CASSKGQGQNSPLHF; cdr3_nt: TGTGCCAGCTCAAAGGGACAGGGCCAAAATTCACCCCTCCACTTT
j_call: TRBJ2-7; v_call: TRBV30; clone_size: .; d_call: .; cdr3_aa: CAWSRSKYLGTSRYEQYF; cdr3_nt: TGTGCCTGGAGCCGGAGTAAGTACTTGGGGACGTCCCGCTACGAGCAGTACTTC
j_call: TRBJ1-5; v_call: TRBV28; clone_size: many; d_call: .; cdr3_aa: CASSLLVIKGSGSNQPQHF; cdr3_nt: TGTGCCAGCAGTTTACTTGTCATAAAAGGATCAGGATCCAATCAGCCCCAGCATTTT
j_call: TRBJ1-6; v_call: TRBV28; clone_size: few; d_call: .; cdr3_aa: CAGSRGKGLNSPLHF; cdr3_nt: TGTGCCGGCTCCCGGGGGAAAGGGCTTAATTCACCCCTCCACTTT
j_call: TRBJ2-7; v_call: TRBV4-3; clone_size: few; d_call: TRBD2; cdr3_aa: CASSQAPTSLAGDYEQYF; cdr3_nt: TGCGCCAGCAGCCAAGCCCCCACCAGTTTAGCGGGAGACTACGAGCAGTACTTC
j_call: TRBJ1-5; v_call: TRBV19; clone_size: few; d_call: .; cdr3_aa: CASGETVNQPQHF; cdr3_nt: TGTGCCAGTGGAGAGACAGTCAATCAGCCCCAGCATTTT
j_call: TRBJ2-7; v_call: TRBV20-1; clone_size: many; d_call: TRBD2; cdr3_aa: CSANRDYSYEQYF; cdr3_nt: TGCAGTGCTAACCGGGACTACTCCTACGAGCAGTACTTC
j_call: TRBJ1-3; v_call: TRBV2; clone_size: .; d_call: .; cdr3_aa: CASSVTGGNTIYF; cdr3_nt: TGTGCCAGCAGTGTGACAGGCGGAAACACCATATATTTT
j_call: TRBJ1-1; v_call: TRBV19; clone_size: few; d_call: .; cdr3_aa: CASREQLNTEAFF; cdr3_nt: TGTGCCAGTAGGGAACAGTTGAACACTGAAGCTTTCTTT
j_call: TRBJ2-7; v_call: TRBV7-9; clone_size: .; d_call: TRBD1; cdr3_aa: CASSPTGVRSSYEQYF; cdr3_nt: TGTGCCAGCAGCCCGACAGGGGTTCGGAGCTCCTACGAGCAGTACTTC
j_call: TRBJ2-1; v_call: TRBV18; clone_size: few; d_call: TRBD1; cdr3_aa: CASSRLYQGVDGNEQFF; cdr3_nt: TGTGCCAGCTCACGACTCTATCAGGGGGTTGATGGCAATGAGCAGTTCTTC
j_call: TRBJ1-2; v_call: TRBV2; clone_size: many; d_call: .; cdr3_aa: CASSDQGSYGYTF; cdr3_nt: TGTGCCAGCAGTGATCAGGGGAGCTATGGCTACACCTTC
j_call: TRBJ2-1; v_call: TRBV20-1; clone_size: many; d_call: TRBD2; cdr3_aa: CSATSRLAGDYNEQFF; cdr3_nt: TGCAGTGCTACCTCCCGGCTAGCGGGAGACTACAATGAGCAGTTCTTC
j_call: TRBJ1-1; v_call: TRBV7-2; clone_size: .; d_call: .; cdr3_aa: CASSIPGGVNTEAFF; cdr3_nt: TGTGCCAGCAGCATCCCCGGGGGGGTGAACACTGAAGCTTTCTTT
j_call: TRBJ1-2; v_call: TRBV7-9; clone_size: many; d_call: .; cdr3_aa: CASSLTGYGYTF; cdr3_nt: TGTGCCAGCAGCTTAACAGGTTATGGCTACACCTTC
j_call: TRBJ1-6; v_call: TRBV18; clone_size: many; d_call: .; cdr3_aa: CASSPQGETLHF; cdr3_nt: TGTGCCAGCTCACCACAGGGGGAGACCCTCCACTTT
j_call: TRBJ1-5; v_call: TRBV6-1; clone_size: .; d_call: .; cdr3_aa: CASSDLSGGQPQHF; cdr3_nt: TGTGCCAGCAGTGACCTGTCTGGGGGTCAGCCCCAGCATTTT
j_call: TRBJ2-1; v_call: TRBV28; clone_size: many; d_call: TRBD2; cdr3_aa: CASRHSGYNEQFF; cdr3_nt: TGTGCCAGCAGGCATAGCGGGTACAATGAGCAGTTCTTC
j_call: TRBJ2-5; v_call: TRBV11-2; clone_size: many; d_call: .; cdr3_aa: CASSLRPGAYQETQYF; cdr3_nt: TGTGCCAGCAGCTTAAGGCCGGGAGCGTACCAAGAGACCCAGTACTTC
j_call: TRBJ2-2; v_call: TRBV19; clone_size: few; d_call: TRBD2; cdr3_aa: CASSMPLLADTGELFF; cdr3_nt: TGTGCCAGTAGTATGCCGTTACTAGCGGACACCGGGGAGCTGTTTTTT
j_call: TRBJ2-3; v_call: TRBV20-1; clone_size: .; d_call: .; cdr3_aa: CSVPDPTDTQYF; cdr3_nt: TGCAGTGTCCCGGACCCCACAGATACGCAGTATTTT
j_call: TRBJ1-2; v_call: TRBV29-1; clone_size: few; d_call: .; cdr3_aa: CSVYRVSYGYTF; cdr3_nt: TGCAGCGTGTACAGGGTGAGCTATGGCTACACCTTC
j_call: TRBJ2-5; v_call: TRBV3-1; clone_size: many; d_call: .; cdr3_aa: CASSQDPGPGTQYF; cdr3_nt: TGTGCCAGCAGCCAAGATCCGGGACCAGGGACCCAGTACTTC
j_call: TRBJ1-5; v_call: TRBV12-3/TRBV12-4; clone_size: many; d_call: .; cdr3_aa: CASRLGAGSNQPQHF; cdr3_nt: TGTGCCAGCAGGCTCGGGGCAGGAAGCAATCAGCCCCAGCATTTT